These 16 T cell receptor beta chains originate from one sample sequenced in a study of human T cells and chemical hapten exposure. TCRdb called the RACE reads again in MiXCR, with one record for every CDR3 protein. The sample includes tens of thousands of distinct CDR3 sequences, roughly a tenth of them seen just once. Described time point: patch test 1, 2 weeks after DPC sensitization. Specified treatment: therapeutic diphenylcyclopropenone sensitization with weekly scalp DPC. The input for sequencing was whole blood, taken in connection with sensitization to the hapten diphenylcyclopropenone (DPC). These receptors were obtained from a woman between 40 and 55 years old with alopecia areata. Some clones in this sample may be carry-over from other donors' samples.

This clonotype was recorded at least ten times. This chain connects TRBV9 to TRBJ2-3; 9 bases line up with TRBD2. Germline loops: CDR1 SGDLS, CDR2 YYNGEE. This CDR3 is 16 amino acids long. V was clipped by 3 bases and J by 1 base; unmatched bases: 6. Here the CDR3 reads CASSDVVAGGTDTQYF. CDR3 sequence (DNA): TGTGCCAGCAGCGACGTCGTAGCGGGGGGCACAGATACGCAGTATTTT. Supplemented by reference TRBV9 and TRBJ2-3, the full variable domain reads DSGVTQTPKHLITATGQRVTLRCSPRSGDLSVYWYQQSLDQGLQFLIQYYNGEERAKGNILERFSAQQFPDLHSELNLSSLELGDSALYFCASSDVVAGGTDTQYFGPGTRLTVL.

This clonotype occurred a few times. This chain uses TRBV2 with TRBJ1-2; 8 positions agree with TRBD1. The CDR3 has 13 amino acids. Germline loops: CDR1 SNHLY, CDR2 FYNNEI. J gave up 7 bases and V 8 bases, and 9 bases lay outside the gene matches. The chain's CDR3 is CASSDREISGYTF. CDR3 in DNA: TGTGCCAGCTCGGACAGGGAGATCAGTGGCTACACCTTC.

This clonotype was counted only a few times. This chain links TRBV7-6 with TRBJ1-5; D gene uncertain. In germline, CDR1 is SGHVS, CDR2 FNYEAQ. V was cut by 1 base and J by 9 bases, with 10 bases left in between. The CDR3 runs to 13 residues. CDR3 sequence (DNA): TGTGCCAGCAGCTTAGGAGGAAACGGGCCCCAGCATTTT. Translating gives CASSLGGNGPQHF.

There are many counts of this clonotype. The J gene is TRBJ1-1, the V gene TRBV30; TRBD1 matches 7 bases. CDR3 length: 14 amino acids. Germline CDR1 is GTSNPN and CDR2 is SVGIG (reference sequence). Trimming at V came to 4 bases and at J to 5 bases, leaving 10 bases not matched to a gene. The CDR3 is CAWKFRDRWTEAFF. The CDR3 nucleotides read TGTGCCTGGAAATTCCGGGACAGATGGACTGAAGCTTTCTTT.

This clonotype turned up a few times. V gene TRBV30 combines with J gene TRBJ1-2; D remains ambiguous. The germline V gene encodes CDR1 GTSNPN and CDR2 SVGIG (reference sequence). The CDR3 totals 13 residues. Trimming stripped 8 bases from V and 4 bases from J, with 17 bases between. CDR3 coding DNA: TGTGCCACCACCGCCGAGTGGAGCTATGGCTACACCTTC. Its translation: CATTAEWSYGYTF.

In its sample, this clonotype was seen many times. The CDR3 protein is CASNGGRGISYEQYF. CDR3 DNA sequence: TGTGCCAGCAATGGTGGGCGGGGGATCTCCTACGAGCAGTACTTC. The chain couples TRBV2 to TRBJ2-7; 7 bases agree with TRBD2. In germline, CDR1 is SNHLY, CDR2 FYNNEI. V dropped 7 bases and J dropped 0; count of bases not matched to a gene: 9. The CDR3 runs 15 residues.

The CDR3 DNA follows: TGTGCCAGCAGCCCCGACAGGGGCGGGAATTCACCCCTCCACTTT. The encoded protein is CASSPDRGGNSPLHF. The rearrangement uses TRBV7-6 and TRBJ1-6, with 8 positions matching TRBD1. The germline V gene has CDR1 SGHVS and CDR2 FNYEAQ. V dropped 5 bases and J dropped 7; count of bases not matched to a gene: 7. CDR3 size: 15 residues. The full variable domain, its missing parts supplied by reference TRBV7-6 and TRBJ1-6, is GAGVSQSPRYKVTKRGQDVALRCDPISGHVSLYWYRQALGQGPEFLTYFNYEAQQDKSGLPNDRFSAERPEGSISTLTIQRTEQRDSAMYRCASSPDRGGNSPLHFGNGTRLTVT.

As DNA, the CDR3 is TGCAGTGCTAGAGGTCAGGTTGCGGGCGGGGAGCAGTTCTTC. Translation: CSARGQVAGGEQFF. The rearrangement uses TRBV20-1 and TRBJ2-1, with TRBD2 as a possible D gene (5 bases). The V gene's germline CDR1 is DFQATT and CDR2 SNEGSKA (reference sequence). The germline V and J ends were trimmed by 1 base and 10 bases, with 17 bases remaining between them. The CDR3 loop spans 14 amino acids.

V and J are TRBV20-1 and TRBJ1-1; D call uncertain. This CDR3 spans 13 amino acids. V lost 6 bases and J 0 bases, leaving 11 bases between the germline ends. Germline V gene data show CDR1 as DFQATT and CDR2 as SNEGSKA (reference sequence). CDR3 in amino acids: CSAQTVMNTEAFF. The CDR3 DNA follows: TGCAGTGCCCAGACGGTAATGAACACTGAAGCTTTCTTT.

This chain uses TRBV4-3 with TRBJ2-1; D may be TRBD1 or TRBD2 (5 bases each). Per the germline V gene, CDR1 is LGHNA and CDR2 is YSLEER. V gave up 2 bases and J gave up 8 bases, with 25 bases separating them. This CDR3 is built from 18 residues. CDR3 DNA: TGCGCCAGCAGCCAACGAGGTGGAGTCGGGCGCCGGGGCGATGAGCAGTTCTTC. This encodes CASSQRGGVGRRGDEQFF.

The DNA for the CDR3 is TGTGCCAGCCAGAACACTGAAGCTTTCTTT. It yields the protein CASQNTEAFF. The chain couples TRBV2 to TRBJ1-1; D not resolved. The CDR3 is 10 residues long. Germline values: CDR1 SNHLY, CDR2 FYNNEI. Trimming took 8 bases from V and 1 from J, leaving 2 bases between them.

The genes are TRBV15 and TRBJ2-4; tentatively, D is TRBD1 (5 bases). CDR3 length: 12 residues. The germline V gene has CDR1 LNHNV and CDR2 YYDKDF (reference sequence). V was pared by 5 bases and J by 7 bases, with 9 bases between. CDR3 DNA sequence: TGTGCCACCAGCCCACCAGGGAACATTCAGTACTTC. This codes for CATSPPGNIQYF.

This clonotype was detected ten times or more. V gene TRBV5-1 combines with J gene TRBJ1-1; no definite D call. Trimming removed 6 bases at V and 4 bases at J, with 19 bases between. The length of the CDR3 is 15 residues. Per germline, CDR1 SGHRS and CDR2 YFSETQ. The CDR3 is CASTPRGNSGTEAFF. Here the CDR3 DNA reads TGCGCCAGCACCCCCCGAGGCAATTCGGGCACTGAAGCTTTCTTT. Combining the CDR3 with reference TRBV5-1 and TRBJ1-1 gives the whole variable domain KAGVTQTPRYLIKTRGQQVTLSCSPISGHRSVSWYQQTPGQGLQFLFEYFSETQRNKGNFPGRFSGRQFSNSRSEMNVSTLELGDSALYLCASTPRGNSGTEAFFGQGTRLTVV.

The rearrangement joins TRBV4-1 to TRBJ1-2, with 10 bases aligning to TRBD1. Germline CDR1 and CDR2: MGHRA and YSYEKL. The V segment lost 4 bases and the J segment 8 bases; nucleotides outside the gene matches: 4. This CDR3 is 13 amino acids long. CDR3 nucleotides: TGCGCCAGCAGCCCGGGACAGGGGATCGGCTACACCTTC. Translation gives CASSPGQGIGYTF.

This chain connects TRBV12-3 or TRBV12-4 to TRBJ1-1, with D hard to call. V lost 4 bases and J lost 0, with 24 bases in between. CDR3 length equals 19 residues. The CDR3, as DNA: TGTGCCAGCAGTTCAGATCTCGGTAGGGCAGGAGACATGAACACTGAAGCTTTCTTT. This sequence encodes CASSSDLGRAGDMNTEAFF.

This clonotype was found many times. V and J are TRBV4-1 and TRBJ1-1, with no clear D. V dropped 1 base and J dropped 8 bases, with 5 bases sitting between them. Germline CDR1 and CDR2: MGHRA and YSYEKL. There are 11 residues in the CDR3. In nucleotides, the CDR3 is TGCGCCAGCAGCCAAGGCAGGGAAGCTTTCTTT. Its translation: CASSQGREAFF.